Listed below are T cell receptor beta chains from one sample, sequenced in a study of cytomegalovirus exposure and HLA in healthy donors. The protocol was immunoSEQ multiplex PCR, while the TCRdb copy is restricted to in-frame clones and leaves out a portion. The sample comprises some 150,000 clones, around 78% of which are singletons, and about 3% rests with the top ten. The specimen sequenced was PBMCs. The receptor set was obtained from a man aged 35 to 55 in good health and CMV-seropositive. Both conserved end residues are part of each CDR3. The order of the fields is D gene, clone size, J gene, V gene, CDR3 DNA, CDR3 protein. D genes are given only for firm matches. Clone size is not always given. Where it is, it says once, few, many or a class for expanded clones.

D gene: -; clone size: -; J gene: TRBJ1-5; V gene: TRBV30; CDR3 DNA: TGTGCCTGGAGTGAAACAGGGATTCTGGGCCAGCCCCAGCATTTT; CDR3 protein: CAWSETGILGQPQHF
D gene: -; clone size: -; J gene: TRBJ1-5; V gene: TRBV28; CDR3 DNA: TGTGCCAGCTTCCGGGGGGGTGGTAGCAATCAGCCCCAGCATTTT; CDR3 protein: CASFRGGGSNQPQHF
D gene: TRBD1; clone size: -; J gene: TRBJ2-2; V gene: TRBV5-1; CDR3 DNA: TGCGCCAGCAGCTTCGAGGGACAGTATATAGATCGGGTCACCGGGGAGCTGTTTTTT; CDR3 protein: CASSFEGQYIDRVTGELFF
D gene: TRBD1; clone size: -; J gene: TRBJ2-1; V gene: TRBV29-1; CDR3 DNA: TGCAGCGTTGGGGACAGCAGATACAATGAGCAGTTCTTC; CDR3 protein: CSVGDSRYNEQFF
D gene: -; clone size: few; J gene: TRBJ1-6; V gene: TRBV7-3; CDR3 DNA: TGTGCCAGCAGCTTAAGGGGGGGTGCCTATAATTCACCCCTCCACTTT; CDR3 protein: CASSLRGGAYNSPLHF
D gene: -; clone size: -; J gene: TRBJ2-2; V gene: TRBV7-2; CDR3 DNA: TGTGCCAGCAGCCGAGGGACACAGGACACCGGGGAGCTGTTTTTT; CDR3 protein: CASSRGTQDTGELFF
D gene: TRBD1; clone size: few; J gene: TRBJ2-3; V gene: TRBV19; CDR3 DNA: TGTGCCAGTAGTTTCGAACAGGGGGCGAATTCTGATACGCAGTATTTT; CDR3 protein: CASSFEQGANSDTQYF
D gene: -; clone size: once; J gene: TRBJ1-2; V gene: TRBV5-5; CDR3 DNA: TGTGCCAGCAGCTTGATGGAGGGCTATGGCTACACCTTC; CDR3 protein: CASSLMEGYGYTF
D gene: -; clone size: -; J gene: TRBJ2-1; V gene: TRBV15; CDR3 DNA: TGTGCCACCAGTAACTACCCCTCCTACAATGAGCAGTTCTTC; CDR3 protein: CATSNYPSYNEQFF
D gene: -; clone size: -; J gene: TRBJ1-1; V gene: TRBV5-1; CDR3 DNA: TGCGCCAGCAGCTTGGAAACAGACCCCCTCGCTAACACTGAAGCTTTCTTT; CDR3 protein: CASSLETDPLANTEAFF
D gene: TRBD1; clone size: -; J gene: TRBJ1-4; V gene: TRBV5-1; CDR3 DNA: TGCGCCAGCAGCCGGCCAGAGGGACAGCGAAATGAAAAACTGTTTTTT; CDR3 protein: CASSRPEGQRNEKLFF
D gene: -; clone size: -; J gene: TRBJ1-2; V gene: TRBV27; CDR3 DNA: TGTGCCAGCAGTTTAACCCCAGGGAACTATGGCTACACCTTC; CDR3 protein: CASSLTPGNYGYTF
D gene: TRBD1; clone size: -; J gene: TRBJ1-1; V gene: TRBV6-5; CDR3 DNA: TGTGCCAGCAGTTCCCGACAGGGGGTGAACACTGAAGCTTTCTTT; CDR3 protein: CASSSRQGVNTEAFF
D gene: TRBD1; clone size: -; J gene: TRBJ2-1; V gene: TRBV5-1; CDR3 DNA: TGCGCCAGCAGCTCCGGGACAGGGGGCGGGAGCTCCTACAATGAGCAGTTCTTC; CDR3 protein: CASSSGTGGGSSYNEQFF
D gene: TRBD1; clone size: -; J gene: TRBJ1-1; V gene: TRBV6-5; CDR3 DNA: TGTGCCAGCAGTTACTCCCCGACAGGGGGCACTGAAGCTTTCTTT; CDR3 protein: CASSYSPTGGTEAFF
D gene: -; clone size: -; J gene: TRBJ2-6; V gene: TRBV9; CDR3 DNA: TGTGCCAGCAGCCCTCCCCCTGGGGCCAACGTCCTGACTTTC; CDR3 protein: CASSPPPGANVLTF
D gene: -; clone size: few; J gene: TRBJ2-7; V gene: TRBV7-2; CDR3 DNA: TGTGCCAGCAGCCGGAGGGAAAACTACGAGCAGTACTTC; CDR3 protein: CASSRRENYEQYF
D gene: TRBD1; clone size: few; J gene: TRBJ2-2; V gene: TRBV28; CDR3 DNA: TGTGCCAGCAGTCCCGCAACCCGGGACAGCGGGGAGCTGTTTTTT; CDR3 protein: CASSPATRDSGELFF
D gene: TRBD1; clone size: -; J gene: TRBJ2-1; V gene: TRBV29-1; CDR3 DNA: TGCAGCGTCGACAGGGTAAACAATGAGCAGTTCTTC; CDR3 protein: CSVDRVNNEQFF
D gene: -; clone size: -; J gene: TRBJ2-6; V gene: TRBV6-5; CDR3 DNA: TGTGCCAGCACCCTGACACCTGGGGCCAACGTCCTGACTTTC; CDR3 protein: CASTLTPGANVLTF
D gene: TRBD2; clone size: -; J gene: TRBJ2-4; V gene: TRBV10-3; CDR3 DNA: TGTGCCATCAGTGATAGGGAGGGAAACATTCAGTACTTC; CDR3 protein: CAISDREGNIQYF
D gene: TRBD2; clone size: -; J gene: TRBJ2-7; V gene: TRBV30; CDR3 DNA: TGTGCCTGGAGTGCAGGGGGACTAGCGGACGAGCAGTACTTC; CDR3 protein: CAWSAGGLADEQYF
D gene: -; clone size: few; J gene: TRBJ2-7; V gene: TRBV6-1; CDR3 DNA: TGTGCCAGCAGTGAACGTAGCTCCTACGAGCAGTACTTC; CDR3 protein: CASSERSSYEQYF
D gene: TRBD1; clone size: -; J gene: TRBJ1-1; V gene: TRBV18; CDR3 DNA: TGTGCCAGCTCACCGACAGGGGACACTGAAGCTTTCTTT; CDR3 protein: CASSPTGDTEAFF
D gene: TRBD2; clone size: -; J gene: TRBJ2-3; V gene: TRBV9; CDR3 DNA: TGTGCCAGCAGCGGCCTAGCGGGGGTCACAGATACGCAGTATTTT; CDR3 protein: CASSGLAGVTDTQYF
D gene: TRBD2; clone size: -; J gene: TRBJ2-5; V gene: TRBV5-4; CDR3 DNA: TGTGCCAGCACCTTAGGGTTTGGGAAGCGGGAGAAGTTAGAGACCCAGTACTTC; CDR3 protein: CASTLGFGKREKLETQYF
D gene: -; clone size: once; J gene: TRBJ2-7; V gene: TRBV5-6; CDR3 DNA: TGTGCCAGCAGCTTCTTCTCAGGACTTTGGGAGCAGTACTTC; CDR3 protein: CASSFFSGLWEQYF
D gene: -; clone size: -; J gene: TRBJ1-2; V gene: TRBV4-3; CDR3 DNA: TGCGCCAGCAGCCAAGACTTCGGGGGGGGATTGTATGGCTACACCTTC; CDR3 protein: CASSQDFGGGLYGYTF
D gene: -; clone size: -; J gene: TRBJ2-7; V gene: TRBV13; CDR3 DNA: TGTGCCAGCAGCTTGATGGGACAAAGCTACGAGCAGTACTTC; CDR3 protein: CASSLMGQSYEQYF
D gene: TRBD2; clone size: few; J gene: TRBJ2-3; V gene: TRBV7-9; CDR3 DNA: TGTGCCAGCAGCTTAGGCCTCACTAGCGGGGCTAGCACAGATACGCAGTATTTT; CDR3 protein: CASSLGLTSGASTDTQYF
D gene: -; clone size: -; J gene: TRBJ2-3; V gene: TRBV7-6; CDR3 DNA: TGTGCCAGCAGCTTAAGCCCGAGGAGGCGGAGCGCAGATACGCAGTATTTT; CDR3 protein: CASSLSPRRRSADTQYF
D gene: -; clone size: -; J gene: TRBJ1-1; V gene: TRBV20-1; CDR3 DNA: TGCAGTGCTGTGAGGGGGACTGAAGCTTTCTTT; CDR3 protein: CSAVRGTEAFF
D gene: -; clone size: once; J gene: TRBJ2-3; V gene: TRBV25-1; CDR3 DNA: TGTGCCCCCGCGGGGGCTTACACAGATACGCAGTATTTT; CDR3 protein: CAPAGAYTDTQYF
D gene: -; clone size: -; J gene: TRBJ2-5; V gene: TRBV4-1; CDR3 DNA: TGCGCCAGCAGCCGACTAGTTGCGGAGACCCAGTACTTC; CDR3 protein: CASSRLVAETQYF
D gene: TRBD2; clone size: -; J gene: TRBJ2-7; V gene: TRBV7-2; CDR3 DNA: TGTGCCAGCAGCCCTAGCGGGAACTCCTACGAGCAGTACTTC; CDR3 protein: CASSPSGNSYEQYF
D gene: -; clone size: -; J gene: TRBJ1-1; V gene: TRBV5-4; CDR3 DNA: TGTGCCAGCAGCCGGGACTTTATGAACACTGAAGCTTTCTTT; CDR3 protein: CASSRDFMNTEAFF
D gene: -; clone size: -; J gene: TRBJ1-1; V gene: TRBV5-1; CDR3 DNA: TGCGCCAGCAGCTTACTGACAGAGAACACTGAAGCTTTCTTT; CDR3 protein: CASSLLTENTEAFF
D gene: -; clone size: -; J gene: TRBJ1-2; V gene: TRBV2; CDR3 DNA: TGTGCCAGCAGCCGGGGGAACTATGGCTACACCTTC; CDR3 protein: CASSRGNYGYTF
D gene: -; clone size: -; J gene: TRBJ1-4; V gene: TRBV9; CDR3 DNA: TGTGCCAGCAGCGTAGGCGGCGGCCAGATAAATGAAAAACTGTTTTTT; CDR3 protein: CASSVGGGQINEKLFF
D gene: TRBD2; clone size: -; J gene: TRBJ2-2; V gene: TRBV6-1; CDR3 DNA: TGTGCCAGCAGTGAATCCCTAGCGGGAGGGCAGGGGGAGCTGTTTTTT; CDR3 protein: CASSESLAGGQGELFF
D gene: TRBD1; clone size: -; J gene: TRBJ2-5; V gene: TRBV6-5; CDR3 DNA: TGTGCCAGCAGCCACCGACAGGGGGCCCAAGAGACCCAGTACTTC; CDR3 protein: CASSHRQGAQETQYF
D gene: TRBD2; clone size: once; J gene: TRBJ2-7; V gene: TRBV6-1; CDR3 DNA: TGTGCCAGCAGTCGAGCGCGGGAGTCCTACGAGCAGTACTTC; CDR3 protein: CASSRARESYEQYF
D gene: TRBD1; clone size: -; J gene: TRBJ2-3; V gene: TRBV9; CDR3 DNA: TGTGCCAGCAGCGCGGGACAGGGTTTAAACACAGATACGCAGTATTTT; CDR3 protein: CASSAGQGLNTDTQYF
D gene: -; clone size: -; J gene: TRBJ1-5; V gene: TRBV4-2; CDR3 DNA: TGTGCCAGCAGGCGGGCCGTGAATAGCAATCAGCCCCAGCATTTT; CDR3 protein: CASRRAVNSNQPQHF